The 29 T cell receptor beta chains in this list originate from one sample, sequenced in a study of shared clonotypes between healthy human individuals. Profiling relied on immunoSEQ multiplex PCR, and the TCRdb table lists in-frame clones only, not all of them. This table holds about 800,000 clones, 95% to 97% found once. Naive CD8 cells lacked CD45RO and underwent positive selection for CCR7, leaving out terminally differentiated effector memory CD45RA+ cells. The sequenced sample consisted of naive CD8+ T cells sorted from blood. All receptors come from a young man in good health.

V usage is TRBV18 and J usage is TRBJ2-5; D might be TRBD1 or TRBD2, each matching 5 bases. Germline-derived CDR1 and CDR2 are KGHSH and LQKENI. CDR3 size: 16 residues. V lost 1 base, J lost 4 bases, and 16 bases lay in between. In DNA, the CDR3 is TGTGCCAGCTCACCACGATGGGCAGGGACGTCAGAGACCCAGTACTTC. Translation: CASSPRWAGTSETQYF. Full variable domain (remainder filled in from reference TRBV18 and TRBJ2-5): NAGVMQNPRHLVRRRGQEARLRCSPMKGHSHVYWYRQLPEEGLKFMVYLQKENIIDESGMPKERFSAEFPKEGPSILRIQQVVRGDSAAYFCASSPRWAGTSETQYFGPGTRLLVL.

Worth noting for this clone: This sample also contains other DNA sequences that code for the same CDR3. The rearrangement uses TRBV11-2 and TRBJ2-5; D gene unclear. Deletions cut 0 bases from V and 4 bases from J, with 3 bases between. The germline CDR1 and CDR2 sequences are SGHAT and FQNNGV. This CDR3 has 12 amino acids. The CDR3 sequence: CASSLEGETQYF. DNA for the CDR3: TGTGCCAGCAGCTTAGAGGGAGAGACCCAGTACTTC.

The rearrangement links TRBV25-1 to TRBJ2-3; D possibly corresponds to TRBD2 (5 bases). The CDR3 consists of 15 residues. Trimming removed 1 base at V and 4 bases at J, with 12 bases between. Germline lookup yields CDR1 MGHDK and CDR2 SYGVNS. As DNA, the CDR3 is TGTGCCAGCAGTGAATTGGACGGGATCGCAGATACGCAGTATTTT. Translated: CASSELDGIADTQYF.

This sequence joins TRBV5-5 and TRBJ1-5; 7 bases map to TRBD1. Germline V gene data show CDR1 as SGHKS and CDR2 as YYEKEE (reference sequence). There are 15 residues in the CDR3. Trimming cost V 5 bases and J 1 base; bases outside gene matches: 6. CDR3 residues: CASSYRGLSNQPQHF. The CDR3 DNA reads as TGTGCCAGCAGTTACAGGGGTTTGAGCAATCAGCCCCAGCATTTT.

The chain joins TRBV18 to TRBJ2-3; 7 bases align to TRBD1. This CDR3 comprises 14 residues. J gave up 3 bases and V 3 bases, and 3 bases lay outside the gene matches. CDR1 and CDR2 from the germline V gene are KGHSH and LQKENI. The CDR3 sequence is CASSPRDRTDTQYF. CDR3 bases: TGTGCCAGCTCACCTCGGGACAGAACAGATACGCAGTATTTT.

The rearrangement links TRBV7-9 to TRBJ2-1; unclear D gene. The germline V gene has CDR1 SEHNR and CDR2 FQNEAQ (reference sequence). V lost 2 bases and J 3 bases, leaving 14 bases between the germline ends. The length of the CDR3 is 16 residues. The CDR3 here is CASSLLPGQLYNEQFF. In DNA form, the CDR3 reads TGTGCCAGCAGCTTACTCCCCGGTCAGCTCTACAATGAGCAGTTCTTC.

The rearrangement links TRBV10-1 to TRBJ2-7; 8 bases fit TRBD2. This CDR3 contains 16 residues. Unmatched junction bases numbered 13, after V lost 2 bases and J lost 7 bases. In germline, CDR1 is WNHNN, CDR2 SYGVQD (reference sequence). The CDR3 DNA sequence: TGCGCCAGCAGTGAGAGTCTGGGGCGGGAGGTCCGGGAGCAGTACTTC. Residues: CASSESLGREVREQYF.

The chain uses TRBV14 and TRBJ2-2; D is undetermined. Trimming pared 1 base from V and 0 bases from J, leaving 9 bases between. This CDR3 has 16 amino acids. The germline CDR1 and CDR2 sequences are SGHDN and FVKESK. CDR3 sequence: CASSQVEDTNTGELFF. The CDR3 nucleotides are TGTGCCAGCAGCCAAGTGGAAGACACGAACACCGGGGAGCTGTTTTTT.

This rearrangement joins TRBV27 to TRBJ1-2; unclear D gene. The CDR3 sequence is 15 residues long. V was cut by 4 bases and J by 7 bases, with 19 bases left in between. The germline V gene has CDR1 MNHEY and CDR2 SMNVEV (reference sequence). CDR3 in amino acids: CASSSASAQVFGYTF. Here the CDR3 DNA reads TGTGCCAGCAGTTCAGCCAGCGCCCAGGTCTTTGGCTACACCTTC.

The V call is TRBV11-2, the J call TRBJ2-5, with 9 nucleotides matching TRBD1. The germline V gene encodes CDR1 SGHAT and CDR2 FQNNGV. The CDR3 runs to 15 residues. Unmatched junction bases numbered 3, after V lost 1 base and J lost 3 bases. The CDR3 sequence is CASSLGRTGEETQYF. In DNA, the CDR3 is TGTGCCAGCAGCTTAGGACGGACAGGGGAAGAGACCCAGTACTTC.

This clone was found a few times. In nucleotides, the CDR3 is TGTGCCAGCTCACCACCGGGAAGGGGGGGGATGAACACTGAAGCTTTCTTT. Protein: CASSPPGRGGMNTEAFF. V is TRBV18 and J is TRBJ1-1; a weak D match, TRBD1 (6 bases). Germline loops: CDR1 KGHSH, CDR2 LQKENI. CDR3 size: 17 residues. V dropped 0 bases and J dropped 0 bases, with 14 bases sitting between them.

About this clone itself: Other DNA sequences in this sample translate to the same CDR3. The chain links TRBV27 to TRBJ1-1; D not certain. V was shortened by 1 base and J by 0 bases, with 9 bases between the two germline ends. Germline assignment: CDR1 MNHEY and CDR2 SMNVEV (reference sequence). The CDR3 is made up of 15 amino acids. Here the CDR3 reads CASSLYSGMNTEAFF. CDR3 coding DNA: TGTGCCAGCAGTTTATACTCAGGCATGAACACTGAAGCTTTCTTT.

The V call is TRBV6-5, the J call TRBJ2-2, with 7 bases matching TRBD1. The CDR3 covers 15 residues. With V trimmed by 4 bases and J by 7 bases, 9 bases remained unmatched. Germline assignment: CDR1 MNHEY and CDR2 SVGAGI. CDR3 sequence: CASSSDTGAGGELFF. CDR3 DNA: TGTGCCAGCAGTTCGGACACAGGGGCCGGCGGGGAGCTGTTTTTT.

The gene calls are TRBV4-1 and TRBJ2-3, with D possibly being TRBD2 (5 bases). Trimming took 3 bases from V and 0 from J, leaving 10 bases between them. This CDR3 contains 15 residues. The V gene's germline CDR1 is MGHRA and CDR2 YSYEKL. CDR3 protein: CASSHVTKSTDTQYF. Here the CDR3 DNA reads TGCGCCAGCAGCCATGTGACTAAAAGCACAGATACGCAGTATTTT.

The chain uses TRBV19 and TRBJ2-1; D possibly corresponds to TRBD1 (6 bases). The CDR3 has 16 residues. The germline V and J ends were trimmed by 4 bases and 9 bases, with 22 bases remaining between them. CDR1 LNHDA and CDR2 SQIVND come from the germline V gene (reference sequence). CDR3: CASSKAGTTFLLEQFF. The CDR3 bases are TGTGCCAGTAGTAAAGCCGGGACAACCTTTTTGCTTGAGCAGTTCTTC. Looking up the rest from reference TRBV19 and TRBJ2-1 gives the full variable domain: DGGITQSPKYLFRKEGQNVTLSCEQNLNHDAMYWYRQDPGQGLRLIYYSQIVNDFQKGDIAEGYSVSREKKESFPLTVTSAQKNPTAFYLCASSKAGTTFLLEQFFGPGTRLTVL.

This clone was detected once. V gene TRBV29-1 combines with J gene TRBJ2-1; D is unclear. Trimming took 0 bases from V and 7 from J, leaving 7 bases between them. This CDR3 contains 12 residues. Germline CDR1 SQVTM, CDR2 ANQGSEA. The CDR3 sequence: CSVEDYRNEQFF. CDR3 coding DNA: TGCAGCGTTGAAGATTACCGGAATGAGCAGTTCTTC.

The chain couples TRBV5-1 to TRBJ2-3; TRBD2 agrees at 7 bases. J was trimmed by 4 bases and V by 6 bases; bases with no gene match: 11. This CDR3 is 15 amino acids long. From germline, CDR1 is SGHRS and CDR2 YFSETQ. CDR3 nucleotides: TGCGCCAGCACTGAGGCGGGAGTCCCCCCAGATACGCAGTATTTT. Translation gives CASTEAGVPPDTQYF.

J is TRBJ1-5 and V is TRBV5-1; D uncertain. This CDR3 has 14 residues. Germline V gene lookup returns CDR1 SGHRS and CDR2 YFSETQ. Trimming took 4 bases from V and 2 from J, leaving 10 bases between them. The CDR3 coding sequence is TGCGCCAGCAGCGATGGGGAGGGCAATCAGCCCCAGCATTTT. This gives the protein CASSDGEGNQPQHF.

The CDR3 nucleotides read TGCAGCGTTGTGTCTAGCGGGGGAGACAATGAGCAGTTCTTC. This gives the protein CSVVSSGGDNEQFF. The gene calls are TRBV29-1 and TRBJ2-1, with 10 positions matching TRBD2. This CDR3 region has 14 residues. Germline V gene data show CDR1 as SQVTM and CDR2 as ANQGSEA. V lost 4 bases and J lost 5; bases outside the gene matches: 5.

The V and J genes are TRBV28 and TRBJ1-5, with D possibly TRBD1 on 6 matching bases. The V and J ends lost 7 bases and 3 bases respectively, with 10 bases between them. This CDR3 comprises 13 residues. Germline CDR1 and CDR2: MDHEN and SYDVKM. CDR3 nucleotide sequence: TGTGCCAGCATTGGACAGAACAATCAGCCCCAGCATTTT. It is translated as CASIGQNNQPQHF.

This chain connects TRBV27 to TRBJ1-1; unclear D gene. V was pared by 5 bases and J by 1 base, with 11 bases between. The CDR3 contains 14 residues. The V gene's germline CDR1 is MNHEY and CDR2 SMNVEV (reference sequence). CDR3 residues: CASSPGRANTEAFF. In DNA form, the CDR3 reads TGTGCCAGCAGTCCCGGTAGGGCGAACACTGAAGCTTTCTTT.

The chain couples TRBV6-6 to TRBJ2-7, with a tentative D call TRBD2 (6 bases). V shed 6 bases and J shed 6 bases, with 9 bases lying between them. This CDR3 is built from 11 residues. CDR1 and CDR2 (germline): MNHNY, SVGAGI (reference sequence). The CDR3 sequence: CASRYGGEQYF. For the CDR3, the DNA is TGTGCCAGCAGGTACGGGGGCGAGCAGTACTTC.

This chain links TRBV27 with TRBJ2-7; D gene uncertain. V lost 2 bases, J lost 2 bases, and 10 bases lay in between. The CDR3 contains 14 residues. In germline, CDR1 is MNHEY, CDR2 SMNVEV (reference sequence). CDR3: CASSLKRVPYEQYF. The CDR3 DNA is TGTGCCAGCAGTTTAAAAAGGGTACCCTACGAGCAGTACTTC.

V and J are TRBV27 and TRBJ1-1; D might be TRBD1 (6 bases). Germline V gene data show CDR1 as MNHEY and CDR2 as SMNVEV (reference sequence). CDR3 length: 13 residues. Trimming removed 3 bases at V and 5 bases at J, with 10 bases between. The CDR3: CASSFQGRTEAFF. DNA of the CDR3: TGTGCCAGCAGTTTTCAGGGGAGGACTGAAGCTTTCTTT.

In its sample, this clone was seen once. CDR3 bases: TGTGCCAGCAGCTTAATGGGCAATAAGGCAGATACGCAGTATTTT. Residues: CASSLMGNKADTQYF. The chain uses TRBV7-3 and TRBJ2-3; D is unresolved. Trimming took 1 base from V and 4 from J, leaving 12 bases between them. The germline gives CDR1 SGHTA, CDR2 FQGTGA. The CDR3 runs 15 residues. Supplemented by reference TRBV7-3 and TRBJ2-3, the full variable domain reads GAGVSQTPSNKVTEKGKYVELRCDPISGHTALYWYRQSLGQGPEFLIYFQGTGAADDSGLPNDRFFAVRPEGSVSTLKIQRTERGDSAVYLCASSLMGNKADTQYFGPGTRLTVL.

This chain joins TRBV2 and TRBJ1-3, with D hard to call. Trimming took off 9 bases at V and 7 bases at J, with 10 bases between the two ends. CDR1 is SNHLY, CDR2 FYNNEI, per germline. CDR3 length equals 11 residues. The CDR3 sequence is CASRSRNTIYF. The CDR3 bases are TGTGCCAGTAGATCTCGGAACACCATATATTTT.

The rearrangement joins TRBV28 to TRBJ2-3; 11 bases are shared with TRBD2. V lost 3 bases to trimming and J lost 2 bases; unmatched junction nucleotides: 10. Germline values: CDR1 MDHEN, CDR2 SYDVKM. This CDR3 has 18 residues. The CDR3 DNA sequence: TGTGCCAGCAGTTTTATACTAGCGGGAGATGGAATCACAGATACGCAGTATTTT. Amino acid sequence: CASSFILAGDGITDTQYF.

This clone was counted a few times. The V and J genes are TRBV2 and TRBJ1-2; D is unclear. CDR3 length: 12 amino acids. The V and J ends lost 6 bases and 4 bases respectively, with 9 bases between them. Germline V CDR1 and CDR2: SNHLY, FYNNEI. This CDR3 is CASRGTPYGYTF. CDR3 nucleotides: TGTGCCAGCAGGGGAACGCCCTATGGCTACACCTTC.

The chain combines TRBV7-9 with TRBJ2-3; D gene unclear. Trimming took off 5 bases at V and 7 bases at J, with 10 bases between the two ends. The CDR3 extends over 12 amino acids. Germline assignment: CDR1 SEHNR and CDR2 FQNEAQ (reference sequence). This CDR3 is CASSDAVNTQYF. The CDR3, as DNA: TGTGCCAGCAGCGATGCGGTAAATACGCAGTATTTT.